What follows describes a single TCR beta chain. What it recognizes is unknown. This sample is part of a study of memory CD4+ T cells and cytomegalovirus serostatus. Regarding the study as a whole: Suggested: most of the CMV-linked TCR signature lies in CD4+ memory cells. CD4+ memory repertoires contained about 40% of the roughly 150 reported CMV TCRbeta sequences.

Single viable CD3+CD4+CD8-CD45RO+ cells were sorted as the memory CD4+ T cells. Serum IgG to CMV pp150, pp28, p38 and p52 defined serostatus. Profiling relied on immunoSEQ multiplex PCR, and the TCRdb table lists in-frame clones only, not all of them. The sample holds about 80,000 clones, 80% seen once. This clonotype originated in an adult in good health and CMV-seronegative. Material for sequencing was memory CD4+ T cells from blood.

This CDR3 reads CASSPLPGAGYGYTF. CDR3 coding DNA: TGTGCCAGCAGCCCCCTACCGGGAGCTGGGTATGGCTACACCTTC. V usage is TRBV7-9 and J usage is TRBJ1-2; D gene uncertain. The CDR3 has 15 residues. The V and J ends lost 5 bases and 5 bases respectively, with 18 bases between them. Germline CDR1 reads SEHNR; CDR2 reads FQNEAQ (reference sequence). Together with reference TRBV7-9 and TRBJ1-2, the CDR3 gives the full variable domain: DTGVSQNPRHKITKRGQNVTFRCDPISEHNRLYWYRQTLGQGPEFLTYFQNEAQLEKSRLLSDRFSAERPKGSFSTLEIQRTEQGDSAMYLCASSPLPGAGYGYTFGSGTRLTVV.